The entry below describes one T cell receptor beta chain. There is no known antigen for this receptor. Base quality data are lacking; no much larger clone is found one base away. This entry comes from a study of long-term antiretroviral therapy in people with HIV (dated by TCRdb to the early 2020s). With regard to the full study: The earliest samples were collected approximately a decade before the 2015 WHO recommendation for immediate ART, a period when ART was typically delayed until CD4 counts fell. A retrospective serial study tested whether changes in peripheral blood TRB repertoire composition and diversity were associated with ART initiation and durable HIV suppression. A total of approximately 200 cryopreserved PBMC samples came from 30 adults with confirmed HIV infection and were collected serially over a mean of roughly 6 years (range 1-12). Among the approximately 32 participants with HIV, eleven to twelve were female. Test extractions of a monoclonal T-cell line alongside some 35 polyclonal samples showed no cross-contamination during QIAcube processing. Here is what the overall study found, with its caveats: Unsorted PBMC were profiled instead of sorted CD4+ and CD8+ T cells because pre-ART samples had limited cell numbers. Samples dated from the mid-2000s to the late 2010s, and the ART regimens used may be less effective than current ones. The repertoire was dominated across all time points by expanded TRB clones identified before ART initiation, although this dominance was seen to fluctuate and to decrease in many PLHIV after ART. A significant increase in TRB diversity was found to be associated with ART initiation, although TRB diversity was observed to remain significantly below that of transplant donor controls even after long-term ART. No data were available on ART adherence, viral resistance or therapy changes, limiting inferences about post-ART repertoire changes. Compared with controls, HIV repertoires had narrower CDR3 length ranges, and the network structure pointed to an antigen-experienced repertoire that shifted only slightly toward naive after ART. Because PBMC availability was limited, only the TCR beta chain was sequenced, with no alpha chain pairing.

The germline V gene (reference sequence) yields SGHAT for CDR1 and FQDESV for CDR2. V lost 5 bases and J lost 0 bases; the stretch between them is 16 bases long. The CDR3 contains 16 residues, cysteine and phenylalanine counted. Only CDR3 DNA is held: 48 bases, read in frame from base 1. The immunoSEQ hsTCRB v3.0 assay was used at survey level resolution for TRB variable region sequencing. A depth of about 35,000-50,000 T-cell genomes per sample was targeted for TRB sequencing. An Illumina MiSeq with a v3 150-cycle kit was used to sequence the pooled TRB libraries. The original methods were these. Analysis of repertoires was carried out in R inside a reproducible Nextflow workflow spanning QC, data transformation and analysis. LymphoSeq2, an R package for AIRR-Seq data exploration, was used to implement custom analyses. Several samples that yielded fewer than 5000 total TRB sequences were excluded, so that 150 to 200 HIV repertoires were analyzed. Among the 170 to 200 HIV repertoires that were kept, roughly 58 were collected before ART initiation and roughly 130 were collected after ART initiation. Repertoires were downsampled to 5000 TRB nucleotide sequences, and summary statistics were averaged over 100 downsampling iterations. Only TRB sequences with CDR3 regions of at least seven amino acids were retained for analysis. Diversity was measured with a Shannon entropy-derived clonality score and the Gini coefficient. Repertoire networks linked the top 5000 CDR3 amino acid sequences whenever two sequences differed by an edit distance of one. Antigen specificity groups and MHC restriction were predicted for TRB CDR3 amino acid sequences with GLIPH2. To flag known CMV, EBV, HIV or tissue antigen associations, CDR3 amino acid sequences were matched against VDJdb and McPAS-TCR. Pre-ART, post-ART and control groups were compared with Wilcoxon signed-rank tests and Holm-Bonferroni correction. Here the immuneACCESS table is served through TCRdb, limited to in-frame sequences with V and J called. Missing clones are a known gap in these copies; in checked studies unresolved V genes cover under half, and the rest lacks a known reason. V and J calls and clone size are given by that table; D and trimming were obtained from the DNA. The sample includes tens of thousands of clones, with around nine tenths observed a single time. In total, the top ten clones hold 4.5% to 5.5% of the sample.

To be included, a participant needed at least one PBMC sample from before ART initiation plus at least two post-ART samples. All participants with HIV were treated in the United States of America. Before DNA extraction, cryopreserved samples containing about 1-10 million PBMC were thawed and washed. At the time of the earliest PBMC sample, participants with HIV were aged between roughly 20 and 60 years. Each participant contributed PBMC samples from 1-4 timepoints before ART initiation and 2-8 timepoints after ART initiation, with a median of 7 samples. Serial HIV viral load, CD4+ T-cell count, ART history and demographic data were obtained for every participant. Genomic DNA was extracted from unsorted PBMC with a Qiagen kit on a QIAcube, processed in batches of 12 samples.

The chain employs TRBV11-1 and TRBJ1-1, and the D gene may be TRBD1, 6 bases matching. Sample: unsorted PBMCs, taken 0.1 years before starting antiretroviral therapy. The sequence was collected from a woman aged 45-59 years with HIV. The CDR3 protein: CASSLTPGTLNTEAFF. The sequenced DNA is TGTGCCAGCAGCCTAACACCCGGGACACTGAACACTGAAGCTTTCTTT.